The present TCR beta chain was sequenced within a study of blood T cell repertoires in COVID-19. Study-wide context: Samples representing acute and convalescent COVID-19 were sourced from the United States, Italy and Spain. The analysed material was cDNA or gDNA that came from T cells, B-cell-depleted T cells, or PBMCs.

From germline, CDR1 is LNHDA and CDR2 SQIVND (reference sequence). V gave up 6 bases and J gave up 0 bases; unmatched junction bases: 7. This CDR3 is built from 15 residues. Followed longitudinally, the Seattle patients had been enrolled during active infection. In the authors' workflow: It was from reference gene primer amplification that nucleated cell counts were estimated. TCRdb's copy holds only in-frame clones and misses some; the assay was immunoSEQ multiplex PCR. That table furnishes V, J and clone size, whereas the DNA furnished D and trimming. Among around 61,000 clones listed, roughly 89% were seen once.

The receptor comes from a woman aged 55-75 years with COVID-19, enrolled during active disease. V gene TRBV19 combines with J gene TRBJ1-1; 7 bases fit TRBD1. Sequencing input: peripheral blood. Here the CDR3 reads CASRPLRGVNTEAFF. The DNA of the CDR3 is TGTGCCAGTAGGCCCCTCAGGGGGGTGAACACTGAAGCTTTCTTT.